Reported below is one TCR beta chain. In the original workflow: Researchers report that nucleated cell counts were estimated from reference gene primer amplification. Sequencing was performed with immunoSEQ multiplex PCR; in TCRdb, only in-frame clones are kept and a portion is missing. V and J calls and clone size are those listed in that table; D and trimming were worked out from the DNA. Of more than 40,000 clones listed, around 87% were seen once; the top ten hold roughly 3%. Trimming stripped 6 bases from V and 5 bases from J, with 13 bases between. The CDR3 sequence is 13 residues long. CDR1 and CDR2 (germline): LGHDT, YNNKEL (reference sequence). The sample comes from a study of blood T cell repertoires in COVID-19. About the study: Samples came from the United States, Italy and Spain, spanning acute and convalescent COVID-19.

Participants reported their clinical history, and cohort assignment relied on those reports. Two negative PCRs, clearance, or symptom resolution characterized the recovered Cohort 3 donors. The receptor comes from a woman aged 50 to 65 who had recovered from COVID-19. Input material: PBMCs or T cells enriched from blood (not recorded which). The chain combines TRBV3-1 (or the pseudogene TRBV3-2) with TRBJ2-5; possibly TRBD1 for D (5 bases). The CDR3 here is CASRPTVEETQYF. In DNA, the CDR3 is TGTGCCAGCAGACCGACAGTCGAGGAGACCCAGTACTTC.